This paragraph reports one T cell receptor beta chain. As yet, its antigen is unknown. This sample is part of a study of breast tumors, draining lymph nodes, adjacent tissues. Notes on the study in general: Findings are consistent with lymph node origin and intratumoral expansion of most tumor T cells. Compared with basal-like, luminal-like tumors shared significantly more repertoire with nontumor tissue. Tumor TCR diversity was below lymph nodes but above nontumor tissue. That most tumor T cells come from lymph nodes remained unproven.

TCRdb re-called the multiplex PCR reads with MiXCR, one entry per CDR3 protein. The top ten hold 3.8% of the sample, which has approximately 180,000 distinct CDR3 sequences, 30% to 40% seen once. Breast cancer patients provided tissue from their axillary draining lymph nodes. The sample comprised axillary lymph node tissue. The TCR sequence derives from a female donor with breast cancer. Some clones in this sample may be carry-over from other donors' samples.

CDR3 bases: TGTGCCACCAGTGAGGGACAGGGGGTATACGAGCAGTACTTC. Its protein product is CATSEGQGVYEQYF. The V and J genes are TRBV24-1 and TRBJ2-7, with TRBD1 identical over 11 bases. V shed 4 bases and J 4 bases; nucleotides not matched to a gene: 2. The CDR3 totals 14 residues. Germline loops: CDR1 KGHDR, CDR2 SFDVKD.